This is a list of T cell receptor beta chains from one sample in a study of vaccination and CD4 T cells after COVID-19. No antigen is known for these receptors. TCRdb processed the PCR reads anew with MiXCR; each CDR3 protein has one entry. The data contain about 17,000 distinct CDR3 sequences, 47% of them singletons. The sequencing here drew on CD4+ T cells from blood, cultured in vitro, taken about 7 months after SARS-CoV-2 vaccination. The receptors were sampled from a human donor who had recovered from COVID-19. The CDR3 runs from the conserved cysteine through the conserved F or W. The order of the fields is clone size, J gene, D gene, V gene, CDR3 DNA, CDR3 protein. A D gene is named only where the DNA matches it firmly. Some rows have no size entry. The others give once, few or many, or a class for an expanded clone.

NA,TRBJ2-5,NA,TRBV7-3,TGTGCCAGCAGCTTAAACGGGGGGCCGTGGGAGACCCAGTACTTC,CASSLNGGPWETQYF
NA,TRBJ1-5,NA,TRBV7-5,NA,CISVPEVRRRGEPGQPQHF
NA,TRBJ1-5,NA,TRBV7-6,TGTGCCAGCAGCTTAGGTCAGGGTCTGGGCAATCAGCCCCAGCATTTT,CASSLGQGLGNQPQHF
NA,TRBJ1-5,TRBD1,TRBV20-1,TGCAGTGGGCAGGGGGACATCAATCAGCCCCAGCATTTT,CSGQGDINQPQHF
NA,TRBJ2-1,NA,TRBV7-3,TGTGCCAGCAGCGAGAGGCCCTACAATGAGCAGTTCTTC,CASSERPYNEQFF
NA,TRBJ2-3,TRBD2,TRBV7-2,TGTGCCAGCAATCTTATCGAACTAGCGCCTCGCCCGTATTTT,CASNLIELAPRPYF
few,TRBJ2-1,TRBD2,TRBV6-4,TGTGCCAGCAGTCAACTAGCGGGTTACAATGAGCAGTTCTTC,CASSQLAGYNEQFF
NA,TRBJ2-1,NA,TRBV7-2,TGTGCCAGCAGCTTAGTTAGTGACTCCTACAATGAGCAGTTCTTC,CASSLVSDSYNEQFF
once,TRBJ2-6,TRBD1,TRBV11-2,TGTGCCAGCAGCTCATTGGACAGGGGGCTCTCTGGGGCCAACGTCCTGACTTTC,CASSSLDRGLSGANVLTF
NA,TRBJ2-7,TRBD2,TRBV27,TGTGCCAGCAAGCCCAGACTAGCGGGGCGAGAGAGCTACGAGCAGTACTTC,CASKPRLAGRESYEQYF
NA,TRBJ1-2,TRBD1,TRBV20-1,TGCAGTGCTAAATCCCCGACAGGGAAGGATGTCTACACCTTC,CSAKSPTGKDVYTF
NA,TRBJ2-1,NA,TRBV12-3/TRBV12-4,TGTGCCAGCAGTAAGGGAAGGTACAATGAGCAGTTCTTC,CASSKGRYNEQFF
NA,TRBJ2-3,NA,TRBV19,TGTGCCAGTAGTATAGATGGACCAGGCCCATCGGATACGCAGTATTTT,CASSIDGPGPSDTQYF
few,TRBJ2-5,NA,TRBV20-1,TGCAGTGCGCCTTCCCCCGGGGAGTGGGAGACCCAGTACTTC,CSAPSPGEWETQYF
few,TRBJ2-3,NA,TRBV27,TGTGCCAGCAGCATGAACGGGACTCCCGGCAGGTATTTT,CASSMNGTPGRYF
NA,TRBJ2-5,NA,TRBV15,TGTGCCACCAGCAGATTGGACGGGATCCCAGAGACCCAGTACTTC,CATSRLDGIPETQYF
few,TRBJ2-3,TRBD2,TRBV4-3,TGCGCCAGCAGCCGCCGACTAGCACGGTCTAGCACAGATACGCAGTATTTT,CASSRRLARSSTDTQYF